This T cell receptor (beta chain) was captured by sequencing in a study of cytomegalovirus exposure and HLA in healthy donors. It was the approximately 130-subject validation cohort, separate from the approximately 700-subject first cohort, to which the donors belonged. Method: immunoSEQ multiplex PCR; TCRdb's copy keeps in-frame clones and lacks some. The sample shows more than 300,000 clones, about nine tenths of them seen only once. The CDR3 runs to 14 residues. CDR1 is SGHNT and CDR2 is YYREEE in the germline V gene (reference sequence). With 0 bases clipped from V and 6 bases from J, the junction kept 2 bases outside the gene matches.

The chain links TRBV5-4 to TRBJ1-4; 7 bases are a match to TRBD1. The clonotype originates from a woman aged 18-29 years in good health and CMV-seronegative. Sequenced input: PBMCs. CDR3: CASSLEGQDEKLFF. The CDR3 bases are TGTGCCAGCAGCTTGGAAGGACAGGATGAAAAACTGTTTTTT.